Following are 10 T cell receptor beta chains from one sample sequenced in a study of neurological immune-mediated disorders. TCRdb processed the 5' RACE reads anew with MiXCR; each CDR3 protein has one entry. The table has 50,000 to 60,000 distinct CDR3 sequences, 16% seen once. The source material was PBMCs. These receptors were taken from a man in his 60s in good health.

This clonotype appeared many times. This chain links TRBV20-1 with TRBJ2-7; 7 positions agree with TRBD1. The ends lost 3 bases at V and 3 bases at J; junction bases unmatched: 11. This CDR3 spans 15 amino acids. Germline V gene sequence: CDR1 DFQATT, CDR2 SNEGSKA (reference sequence). The CDR3: CSASISAGGFYEQYF. CDR3 nucleotide sequence: TGCAGTGCTAGTATTTCGGCAGGGGGATTCTACGAGCAGTACTTC.

Many counts were recorded for this clonotype. The chain recombines TRBV15 with TRBJ1-5; no clear D gene. The CDR3 totals 14 residues. CDR1 is LNHNV and CDR2 is YYDKDF in the germline V gene (reference sequence). Trimming shortened V by 1 base and J by 4 bases, and 8 bases separated the two germline ends. For the CDR3, the DNA is TGTGCCACCAGCAGAGGTGCCTCAAATCAGCCCCAGCATTTT. This encodes CATSRGASNQPQHF.

Many counts were recorded for this clonotype. The chain is built from TRBV12-5 and TRBJ2-7; D might be TRBD1 (6 bases). The CDR3 totals 12 residues. Trimming shortened V by 6 bases and J by 3 bases, and 9 bases separated the two germline ends. Germline V gives CDR1 LGHNT, CDR2 FRNRAP. The CDR3, as DNA: TGTGCTAGTGGGGGGGCCTTCTACGAGCAGTACTTC. It yields the protein CASGGAFYEQYF.

This clonotype occurred many times. The chain combines TRBV7-3 with TRBJ2-7; 8 positions match TRBD2. In germline, CDR1 is SGHTA, CDR2 FQGTGA. With 4 bases clipped from V and 5 bases from J, the junction kept 10 bases outside the gene matches. The CDR3 extends over 15 amino acids. CDR3 in DNA: TGTGCCAGCAGCTCCACTAGCGGCCGGGGCAACGAGCAGTACTTC. This encodes CASSSTSGRGNEQYF.

In this sample, this clonotype turned up many times. V usage is TRBV20-1 and J usage is TRBJ2-1, with D possibly matching TRBD2 (5 bases). V lost 5 bases and J 5 bases, leaving 13 bases between the germline ends. The CDR3 loop spans 13 amino acids. Germline-derived CDR1 and CDR2 are DFQATT and SNEGSKA (reference sequence). Written as DNA, the CDR3 is TGCAGTGCTTCTGACGACTACCACAATGAGCAGTTCTTC. It specifies CSASDDYHNEQFF.

In this sample, this clonotype turned up many times. V usage is TRBV20-1 and J usage is TRBJ1-1, with D possibly being TRBD1 (5 bases). Per germline, CDR1 DFQATT and CDR2 SNEGSKA (reference sequence). The CDR3 contains 12 residues. With 5 bases removed from V and 4 bases from J, the gap between germline ends came to 11 bases. CDR3 in DNA: TGCAGTGCTCCCTGGGGGGGCACTGAAGCTTTCTTT. This sequence encodes CSAPWGGTEAFF.

This clonotype was recorded at least ten times. This chain uses TRBV7-2 with TRBJ2-3; 11 bases agree with TRBD2. The CDR3 has 15 residues. Germline V gene lookup returns CDR1 SGHTA and CDR2 FQGNSA. V gave up 5 bases and J gave up 4 bases; unmatched junction bases: 5. The CDR3 coding sequence is TGTGCCAGCAGCCTGCTAGCGGGAGGTCCAGATACGCAGTATTTT. Translated, it gives CASSLLAGGPDTQYF.

In this sample, this clonotype turned up many times. The rearrangement uses TRBV20-1 and TRBJ1-1; TRBD1 matches 11 bases. The CDR3 is made up of 17 amino acids. Per the germline V gene, CDR1 is DFQATT and CDR2 is SNEGSKA (reference sequence). Trimming at V came to 3 bases and at J to 1 base, leaving 10 bases not matched to a gene. CDR3 sequence (DNA): TGCAGTGCTAGGGGGCCCTGGGACAGGGGGGAGAACACTGAAGCTTTCTTT. Translated, it gives CSARGPWDRGENTEAFF.

This clonotype showed up many times. CDR3 protein: CASSLFEKLFF. The CDR3 DNA follows: TGTGCCAGCAGCTTGTTCGAAAAACTGTTTTTT. This sequence joins TRBV5-8 and TRBJ1-4, with D unclear. The CDR3 sequence is 11 residues long. Germline CDR1 is SGHTS and CDR2 is YDEGEE. V gave up 1 base and J gave up 8 bases, with 3 bases separating them.

This clonotype was counted many times. The chain employs TRBV20-1 and TRBJ2-7, with 7 bases matching TRBD2. The trim removed 0 bases at V and 0 bases at J, leaving 5 bases unmatched. The CDR3 is 15 amino acids. Germline V gene lookup returns CDR1 DFQATT and CDR2 SNEGSKA (reference sequence). The CDR3 DNA follows: TGCAGTGCTAGAGATGTAAGCGGGGTCTCCTACGAGCAGTACTTC. Protein: CSARDVSGVSYEQYF.